This T cell receptor (beta chain) was obtained from a study of pediatric ulcerative colitis. Overall study: Disease was pancolitis in several and left-sided in two, histology-confirmed.

During colonoscopy, one to two rectal pinch biopsies were collected. Method: immunoSEQ multiplex PCR; TCRdb's copy keeps in-frame clones and lacks some. This sample yields approximately 40,000 clones, of which 73% are seen a single time; 0.74% belongs to the top ten. Germline values: CDR1 MRHNA, CDR2 SNTAGT. V shed 6 bases and J 7 bases; nucleotides not matched to a gene: 3. CDR3 length: 13 residues. General study findings and limits: Compared with controls, ulcerative colitis showed greater blood-rectum clone sharing. This repertoire reflects total lymphocytes rather than subpopulations like regulatory T cells. Some T cells in rectal biopsies may come from blood, especially with overt colitis.

As concerns this clone: Its antigen is still unknown.

The source material was gut tissue. V and J are TRBV6-4 and TRBJ1-6, with TRBD1 matching over 7 bases. This receptor was obtained from a boy aged 5 to 17 with moderate ulcerative colitis. CDR3 nucleotide sequence: TGTGCCAGCAGCGACAGGGAGAATTCACCCCTCCACTTT. Translation: CASSDRENSPLHF.